Sequencing of this T cell receptor beta chain was carried out in a study of vaccination and CD4 T cells after COVID-19 (dated by TCRdb to between 2021 and 2023). Notes on the research overall: Convalescent patients had a positive SARS-CoV-2 result on nasal swab PCR, and of these patients, under ten had mild disease and one had severe disease. The convalescent cohort comprised six males and four females, including two Hispanic individuals, seven Caucasians, two Asians and one multiracial person. Participants got two doses of the Pfizer-BioNTech BNT162b2 vaccine (n=8) or two doses of the Moderna mRNA-1273 vaccine (n=2). Post-COVID blood samples were collected from convalescent patients a median of roughly 100 days after diagnosis, with a range of about 35 to 161 days. The time from the second vaccine dose to post-vaccine blood sampling had a median of roughly 70 days and ranged from about 12 to 241 days. The cultures were stimulated with overlapping spike peptide pools from SARS-CoV-2 and from the common cold coronaviruses HCoV-NL63, HCoV-OC43 and HCoV-229E. In control cultures, a CEFX viral epitope pool was used as positive control, an HIV-1 Nef peptide pool was used as negative control, or no peptide was added. The spike-specific CD4+ TCR repertoire was compared before and after mRNA vaccination in fewer than eleven COVID-19 convalescent patients and several infection-naive healthy vaccine recipients. What the research found in general, with its limitations: The study included relatively few convalescent patients and did not analyze early timepoints after natural infection. Among convalescent patients, a median roughly 90% of the SARS-CoV-2-reactive clones seen after vaccination appeared only after vaccination, which suggests priming specific to the vaccine. In convalescent patients, nearly all vaccine-specific clones (304 of 307) were found to be mono-reactive for SARS-CoV-2 spike rather than cross-reactive with common cold coronaviruses. The median number of SARS-CoV-2-reactive clonotypes rose from 21 after infection to 35 to 45 after vaccination, but the change was not significant.

Spanning cysteine to phenylalanine, the CDR3 consists of 12 amino acids. The DNA shown is the 36-base CDR3, in frame from base 1. V and J lose 5 bases and 4 bases, and a span of 6 bases separates them. CDR1 and CDR2 are drawn from the germline V gene (reference sequence): MNHEY, SMNVEV. Library prep was done by PCR. DNA from cultured CD4+ T cells was subjected to TCR sequencing with the Oncomine TCR Beta short-read assay at the Johns Hopkins FTIC core. The QIAamp micro DNA kit was used to extract genomic DNA from the cultured CD4+ T cells. Oncomine TCR Beta libraries from cultured CD4+ T cells were pooled using unique dual indexes and sequenced on an Illumina iSeq 100. Per the authors' processing: Non-productive sequences were removed, and CDR3s not starting with C, not ending with F or W, or shorter than 7 amino acids were discarded. Antigen-specific clonotypes were identified with the MANAFEST web application by comparing peptide-stimulated wells with reference and other culture wells. To be called positive, a clone needed an FDR below 0.05, an odds ratio above 5, and a productive frequency above 0.1% in at least two of three replicate wells. Clonotypes that were significantly expanded in both SARS-CoV-2 spike wells and at least one common cold coronavirus spike condition were defined as cross-reactive. CDR3 homology was assessed with Levenshtein distances (stringdist) and unrooted phylogenetic trees (ape) in R version 3.6.1. The public reads were run again by TCRdb, first through fastp at Q25 and then through MiXCR, and only productive beta chains were kept. Here each entry gathers all rows of one CDR3 protein and keeps the most common genes and DNA. The V and J calls and clone size are TCRdb's, not the authors'. The sample table lists 10,000 to 15,000 distinct CDR3 sequences, roughly two fifths of them with a count of one. The biggest ten clones account for around 19% of the sample.

What this sample's treatment or condition label stands for: 10-day PBMC culture with coronavirus spike peptide pools or control peptides (ViraFEST assay). The ViraFEST assay, used in the study, expanded antigen-specific T cells with peptide pools and then identified the expanded clonotypes through TCR sequencing. Positive SARS-CoV-2 PCR tests in the convalescent patients dated from March to December 2020, before Alpha, Beta and Delta variants emerged in the United States. About 2 million PBMCs per well were cultured in IMDM with approximately 5.2% human AB serum and approximately 9.1 IU/ml IL-2, plus 10 ug/ml peptide pools. On days 3 and 7, half of the culture medium was replaced with fresh IL-2-containing medium. CD4+ T cells were isolated after 10 days of culture through negative selection using the EasySep CD4+ T cell isolation kit. Ficoll-Paque Plus gradient centrifugation was used to isolate PBMCs from whole blood, and the isolated PBMCs were then either used fresh or cryopreserved at -140C. Triplicate wells were generally used for each culture condition.

This clonotype was observed a few times. Its antigen is not yet known. Within one base of it there is no much larger clone, and no base qualities were kept. The chain uses TRBV27 and TRBJ1-5, with no reliable assignment of the D segment. The sample was cultured CD4+ T cells from blood. This receptor was obtained from a human donor with COVID-19. The base sequence is TGTGCCAGCAGTCCGTTAAATCAGCCCCAGCATTTT. Its protein product is CASSPLNQPQHF.